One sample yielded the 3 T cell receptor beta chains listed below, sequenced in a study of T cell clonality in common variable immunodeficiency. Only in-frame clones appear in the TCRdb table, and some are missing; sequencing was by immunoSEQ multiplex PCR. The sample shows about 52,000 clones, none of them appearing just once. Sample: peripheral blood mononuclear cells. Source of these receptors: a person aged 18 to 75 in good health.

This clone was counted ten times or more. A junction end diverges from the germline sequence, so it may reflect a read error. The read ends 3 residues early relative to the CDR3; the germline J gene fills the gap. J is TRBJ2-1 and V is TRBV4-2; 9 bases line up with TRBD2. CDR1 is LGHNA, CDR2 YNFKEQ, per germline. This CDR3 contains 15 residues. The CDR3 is CASSQAGGPYNEQFF. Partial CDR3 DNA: TGCGCCAGCAGCCAAGCGGGGGGCCCATACAATGAG.

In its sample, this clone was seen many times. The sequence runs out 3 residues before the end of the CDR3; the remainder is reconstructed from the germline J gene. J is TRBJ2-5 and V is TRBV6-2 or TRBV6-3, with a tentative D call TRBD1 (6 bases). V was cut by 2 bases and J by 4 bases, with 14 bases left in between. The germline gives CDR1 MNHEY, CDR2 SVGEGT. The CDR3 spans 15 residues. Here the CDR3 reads CASSYPRTEGETQYF. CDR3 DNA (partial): TGTGCCAGCAGTTACCCTCGGACAGAGGGAGAGACC.

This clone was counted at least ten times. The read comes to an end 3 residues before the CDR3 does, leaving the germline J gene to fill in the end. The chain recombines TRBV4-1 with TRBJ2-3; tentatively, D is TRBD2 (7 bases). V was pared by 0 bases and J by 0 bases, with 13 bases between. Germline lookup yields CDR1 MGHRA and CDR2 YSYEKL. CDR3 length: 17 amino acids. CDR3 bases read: TGCGCCAGCAGCCAAGAATGGGGGGGGCAGAGCACAGATACG. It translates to CASSQEWGGQSTDT. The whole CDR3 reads CASSQEWGGQSTDTQYF.